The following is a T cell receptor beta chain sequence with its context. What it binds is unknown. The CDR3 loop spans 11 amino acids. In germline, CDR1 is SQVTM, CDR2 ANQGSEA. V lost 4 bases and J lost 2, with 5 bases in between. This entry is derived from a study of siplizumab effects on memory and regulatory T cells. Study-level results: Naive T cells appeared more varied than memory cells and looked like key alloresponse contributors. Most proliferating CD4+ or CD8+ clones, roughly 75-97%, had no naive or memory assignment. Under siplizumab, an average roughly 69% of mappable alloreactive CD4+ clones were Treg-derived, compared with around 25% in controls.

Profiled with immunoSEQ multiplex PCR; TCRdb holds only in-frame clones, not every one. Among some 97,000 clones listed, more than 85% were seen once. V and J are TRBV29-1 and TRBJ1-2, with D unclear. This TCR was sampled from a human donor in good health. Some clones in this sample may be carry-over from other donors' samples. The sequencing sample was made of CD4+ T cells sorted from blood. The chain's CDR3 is CSVAENYGYTF. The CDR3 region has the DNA TGCAGCGTTGCAGAAAACTATGGCTACACCTTC.